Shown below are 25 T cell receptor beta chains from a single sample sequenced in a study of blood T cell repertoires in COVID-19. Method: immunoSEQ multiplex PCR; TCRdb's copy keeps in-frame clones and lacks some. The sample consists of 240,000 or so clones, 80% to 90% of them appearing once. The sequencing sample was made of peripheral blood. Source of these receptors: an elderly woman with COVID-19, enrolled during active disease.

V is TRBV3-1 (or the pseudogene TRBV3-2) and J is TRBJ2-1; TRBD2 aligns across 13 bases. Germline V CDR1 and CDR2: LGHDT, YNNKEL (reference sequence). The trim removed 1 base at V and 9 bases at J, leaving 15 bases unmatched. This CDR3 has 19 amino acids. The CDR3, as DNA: TGTGCCAGCAGCCAAGGTTCCCCGGGACTAGCGGGATTTCGCAGTGAGCAGTTCTTC. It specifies CASSQGSPGLAGFRSEQFF.

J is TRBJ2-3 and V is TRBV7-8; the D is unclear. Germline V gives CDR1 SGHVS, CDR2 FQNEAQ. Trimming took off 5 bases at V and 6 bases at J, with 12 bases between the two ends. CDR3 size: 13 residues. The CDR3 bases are TGTGCCAGCAGCCCTATTCGGTCGGATACGCAGTATTTT. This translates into CASSPIRSDTQYF. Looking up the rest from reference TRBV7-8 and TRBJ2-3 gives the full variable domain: GAGVSQSPRYKVAKRGQDVALRCDPISGHVSLFWYQQALGQGPEFLTYFQNEAQLDKSGLPSDRFFAERPEGSVSTLKIQRTQQEDSAVYLCASSPIRSDTQYFGPGTRLTVL.

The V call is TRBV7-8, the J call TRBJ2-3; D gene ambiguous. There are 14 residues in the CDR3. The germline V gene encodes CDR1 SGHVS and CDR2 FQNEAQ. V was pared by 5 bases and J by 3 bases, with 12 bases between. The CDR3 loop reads CASSRALSTDTQYF. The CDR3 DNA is TGTGCCAGCAGCCGAGCCTTATCGACAGATACGCAGTATTTT.

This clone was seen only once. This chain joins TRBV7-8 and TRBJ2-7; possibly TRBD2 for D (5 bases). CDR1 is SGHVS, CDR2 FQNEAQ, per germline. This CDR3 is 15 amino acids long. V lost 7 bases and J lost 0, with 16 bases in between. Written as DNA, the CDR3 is TGTGCCAGCACCCCCTTTCTGCGGGCCTCCTACGAGCAGTACTTC. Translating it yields CASTPFLRASYEQYF.

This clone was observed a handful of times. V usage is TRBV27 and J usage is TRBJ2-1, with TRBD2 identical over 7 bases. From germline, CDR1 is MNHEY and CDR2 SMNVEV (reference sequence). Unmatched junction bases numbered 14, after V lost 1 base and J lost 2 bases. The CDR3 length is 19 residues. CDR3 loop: CASSLYSLRGGRTYNEQFF. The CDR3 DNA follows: TGTGCCAGCAGTTTATACTCCTTAAGGGGAGGGCGGACCTACAATGAGCAGTTCTTC.

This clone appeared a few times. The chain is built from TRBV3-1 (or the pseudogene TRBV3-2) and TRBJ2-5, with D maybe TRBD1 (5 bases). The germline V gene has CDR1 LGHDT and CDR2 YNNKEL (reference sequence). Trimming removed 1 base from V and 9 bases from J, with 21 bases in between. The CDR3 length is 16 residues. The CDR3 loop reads CASSQGPPGAPGAQYF. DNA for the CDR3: TGTGCCAGCAGCCAAGGCCCTCCTGGGGCCCCTGGGGCCCAGTACTTC.

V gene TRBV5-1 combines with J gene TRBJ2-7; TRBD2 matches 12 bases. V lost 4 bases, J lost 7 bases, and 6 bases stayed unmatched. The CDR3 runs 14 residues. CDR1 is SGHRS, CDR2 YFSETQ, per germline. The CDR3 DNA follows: TGCGCCAGCAGCCCTAGCGGGGGGGCCCGGGAGCAGTACTTC. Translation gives CASSPSGGAREQYF.

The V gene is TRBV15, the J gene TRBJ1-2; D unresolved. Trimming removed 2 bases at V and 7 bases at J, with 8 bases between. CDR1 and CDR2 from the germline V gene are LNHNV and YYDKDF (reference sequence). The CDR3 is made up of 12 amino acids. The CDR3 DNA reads TGTGCCACCAGCAGAAGCCTTCGTGGCTACACCTTC. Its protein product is CATSRSLRGYTF.

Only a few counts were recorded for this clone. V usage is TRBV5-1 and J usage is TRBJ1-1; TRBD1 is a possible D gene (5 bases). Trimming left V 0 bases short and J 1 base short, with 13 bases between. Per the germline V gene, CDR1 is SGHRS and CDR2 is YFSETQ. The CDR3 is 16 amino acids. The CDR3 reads CASSLVGNRKNTEAFF. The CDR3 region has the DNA TGCGCCAGCAGCTTGGTAGGGAACAGGAAGAACACTGAAGCTTTCTTT.

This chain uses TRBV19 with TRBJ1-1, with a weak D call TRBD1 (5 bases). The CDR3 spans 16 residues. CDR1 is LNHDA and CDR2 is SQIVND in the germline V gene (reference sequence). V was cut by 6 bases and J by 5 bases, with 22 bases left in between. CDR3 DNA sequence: TGTGCCAGTAGCCCCGGGACTCGCGCTGTGCGGACTGAAGCTTTCTTT. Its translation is CASSPGTRAVRTEAFF.

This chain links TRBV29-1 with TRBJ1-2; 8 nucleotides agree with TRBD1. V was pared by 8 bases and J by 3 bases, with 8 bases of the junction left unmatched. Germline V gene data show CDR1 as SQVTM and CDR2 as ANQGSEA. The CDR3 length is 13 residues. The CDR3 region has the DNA TGCAGCTCCCACAGGGGGGAGGACTATGGCTACACCTTC. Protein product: CSSHRGEDYGYTF.

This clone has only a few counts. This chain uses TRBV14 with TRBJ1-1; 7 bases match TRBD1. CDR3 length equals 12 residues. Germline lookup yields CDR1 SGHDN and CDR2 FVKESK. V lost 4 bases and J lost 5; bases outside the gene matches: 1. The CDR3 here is CASSLQGTEAFF. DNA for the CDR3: TGTGCCAGCAGCCTACAGGGGACTGAAGCTTTCTTT.

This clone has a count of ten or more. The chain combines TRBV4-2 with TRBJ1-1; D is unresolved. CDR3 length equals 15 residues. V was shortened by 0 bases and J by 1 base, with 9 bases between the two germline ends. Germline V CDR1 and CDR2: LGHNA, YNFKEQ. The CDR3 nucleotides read TGTGCCAGCAGCCAAGATCCAAGCCCGAACACTGAAGCTTTCTTT. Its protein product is CASSQDPSPNTEAFF.

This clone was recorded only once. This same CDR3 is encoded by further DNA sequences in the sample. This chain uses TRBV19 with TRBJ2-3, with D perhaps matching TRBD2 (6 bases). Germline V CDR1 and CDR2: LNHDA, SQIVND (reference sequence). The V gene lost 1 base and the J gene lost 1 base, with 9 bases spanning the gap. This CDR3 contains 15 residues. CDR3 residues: CASSIGGVGTDTQYF. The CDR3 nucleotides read TGTGCCAGTAGTATAGGGGGGGTGGGCACAGATACGCAGTATTTT. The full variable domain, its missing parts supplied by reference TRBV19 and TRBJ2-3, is DGGITQSPKYLFRKEGQNVTLSCEQNLNHDAMYWYRQDPGQGLRLIYYSQIVNDFQKGDIAEGYSVSREKKESFPLTVTSAQKNPTAFYLCASSIGGVGTDTQYFGPGTRLTVL.

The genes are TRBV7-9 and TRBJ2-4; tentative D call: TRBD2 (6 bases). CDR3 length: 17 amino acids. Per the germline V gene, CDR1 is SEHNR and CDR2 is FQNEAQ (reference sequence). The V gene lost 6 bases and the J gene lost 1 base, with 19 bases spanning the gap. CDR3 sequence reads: CASRLEVGGGAKNIQYF. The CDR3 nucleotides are TGTGCCAGCAGGCTTGAGGTTGGCGGAGGGGCCAAAAACATTCAGTACTTC.

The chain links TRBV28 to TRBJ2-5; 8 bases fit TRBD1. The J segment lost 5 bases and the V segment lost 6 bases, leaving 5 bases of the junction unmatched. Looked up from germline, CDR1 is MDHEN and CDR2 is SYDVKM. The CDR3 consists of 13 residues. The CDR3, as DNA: TGTGCCAGCAGGCCAGGGGGCAGGGAGACCCAGTACTTC. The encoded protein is CASRPGGRETQYF.

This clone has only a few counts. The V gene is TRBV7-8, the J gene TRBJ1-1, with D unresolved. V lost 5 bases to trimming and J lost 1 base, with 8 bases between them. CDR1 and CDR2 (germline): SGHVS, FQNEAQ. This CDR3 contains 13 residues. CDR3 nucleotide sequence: TGTGCCAGCAGCCCAGGCCGGAACACTGAAGCTTTCTTT. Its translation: CASSPGRNTEAFF.

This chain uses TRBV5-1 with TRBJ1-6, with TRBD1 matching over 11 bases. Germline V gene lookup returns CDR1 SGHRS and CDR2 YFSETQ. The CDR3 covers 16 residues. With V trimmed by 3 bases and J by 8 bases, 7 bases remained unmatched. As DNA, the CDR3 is TGCGCCAGCAGCTCCAGGACAGGGGGCTTCTATTCACCCCTCCACTTT. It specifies CASSSRTGGFYSPLHF. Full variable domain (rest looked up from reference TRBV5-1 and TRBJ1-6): KAGVTQTPRYLIKTRGQQVTLSCSPISGHRSVSWYQQTPGQGLQFLFEYFSETQRNKGNFPGRFSGRQFSNSRSEMNVSTLELGDSALYLCASSSRTGGFYSPLHFGNGTRLTVT.

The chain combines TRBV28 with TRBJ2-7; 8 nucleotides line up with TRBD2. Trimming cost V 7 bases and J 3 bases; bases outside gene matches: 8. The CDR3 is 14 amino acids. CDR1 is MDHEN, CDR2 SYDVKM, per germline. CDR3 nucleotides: TGTGCCAGCACCACAGCGGGAGCCCTCTACGAGCAGTACTTC. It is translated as CASTTAGALYEQYF.

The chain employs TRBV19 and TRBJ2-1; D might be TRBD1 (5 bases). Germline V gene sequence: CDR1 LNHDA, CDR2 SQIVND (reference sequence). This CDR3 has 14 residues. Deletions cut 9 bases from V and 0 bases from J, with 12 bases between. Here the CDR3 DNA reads TGTGCCAGGATACAGGTGAGCTCCTACAATGAGCAGTTCTTC. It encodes CARIQVSSYNEQFF. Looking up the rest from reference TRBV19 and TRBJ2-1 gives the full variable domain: DGGITQSPKYLFRKEGQNVTLSCEQNLNHDAMYWYRQDPGQGLRLIYYSQIVNDFQKGDIAEGYSVSREKKESFPLTVTSAQKNPTAFYLCARIQVSSYNEQFFGPGTRLTVL.

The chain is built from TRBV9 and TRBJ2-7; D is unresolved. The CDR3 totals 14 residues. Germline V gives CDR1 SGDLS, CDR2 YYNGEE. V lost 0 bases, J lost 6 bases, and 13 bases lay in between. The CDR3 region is CASSVAPVTGEQYF. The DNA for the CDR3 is TGTGCCAGCAGCGTAGCTCCGGTTACCGGCGAGCAGTACTTC. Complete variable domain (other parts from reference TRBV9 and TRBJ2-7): DSGVTQTPKHLITATGQRVTLRCSPRSGDLSVYWYQQSLDQGLQFLIQYYNGEERAKGNILERFSAQQFPDLHSELNLSSLELGDSALYFCASSVAPVTGEQYFGPGTRLTVT.

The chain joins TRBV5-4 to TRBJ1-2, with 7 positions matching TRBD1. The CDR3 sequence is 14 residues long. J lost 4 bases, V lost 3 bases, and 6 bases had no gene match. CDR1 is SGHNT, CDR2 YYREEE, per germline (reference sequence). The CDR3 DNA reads TGTGCCAGCAGCTCACCCCGACAGGGCTATGGCTACACCTTC. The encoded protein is CASSSPRQGYGYTF.

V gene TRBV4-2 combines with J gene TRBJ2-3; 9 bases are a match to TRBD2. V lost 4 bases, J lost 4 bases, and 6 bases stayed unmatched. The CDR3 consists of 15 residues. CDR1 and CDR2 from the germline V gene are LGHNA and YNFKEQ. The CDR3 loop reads CASSPLAGRADTQYF. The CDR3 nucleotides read TGTGCCAGCAGCCCCCTAGCGGGAAGGGCAGATACGCAGTATTTT.

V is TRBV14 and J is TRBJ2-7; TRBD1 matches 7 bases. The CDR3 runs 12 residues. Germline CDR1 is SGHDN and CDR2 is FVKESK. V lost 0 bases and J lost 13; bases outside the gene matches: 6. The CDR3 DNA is TGTGCCAGCAGCCAAGATAGGGACAGACTTTACTTC. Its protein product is CASSQDRDRLYF. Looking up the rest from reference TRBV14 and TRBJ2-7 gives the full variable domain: EAGVTQFPSHSVIEKGQTVTLRCDPISGHDNLYWYRRVMGKEIKFLLHFVKESKQDESGMPNNRFLAERTGGTYSTLKVQPAELEDSGVYFCASSQDRDRLYFGPGTRLTVT.

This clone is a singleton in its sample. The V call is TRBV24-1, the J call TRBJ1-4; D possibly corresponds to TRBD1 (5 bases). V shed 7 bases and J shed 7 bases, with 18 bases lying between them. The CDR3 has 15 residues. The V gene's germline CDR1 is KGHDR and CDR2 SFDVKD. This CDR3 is CATSPGGGMSEKLFF. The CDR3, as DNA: TGTGCCACCAGCCCCGGGGGAGGCATGAGTGAAAAACTGTTTTTT.